This TCR beta chain was identified during a study of early T cells in non-severe SARS-CoV-2 infection. This clonotype was seen ten or more times. The CDR3 totals 15 residues. Per germline, CDR1 ENHRY and CDR2 SYGVKD. V gave up 3 bases and J gave up 6 bases; unmatched junction bases: 8. Individually, cDNA molecules had unique molecular identifiers attached to them. TCRdb passed the 5' RACE reads through MiXCR, listing each CDR3 protein once. The repertoire holds 35,000 to 50,000 distinct CDR3 sequences, with around 5.7% as singletons. Sequenced input: whole blood. The sequence was collected from an adult who was a healthcare worker with PCR-confirmed SARS-CoV-2 infection or an uninfected control (not recorded which). V gene TRBV10-3 combines with J gene TRBJ1-2; TRBD1 matches at 9 bases. The CDR3 sequence: CAISDAGQGTHGYTF. The CDR3, as DNA: TGTGCCATCAGTGACGCGGGACAGGGAACCCATGGCTACACCTTC.